This TCR beta chain came from a study of neurological immune-mediated disorders (dated by TCRdb to between 2018 and 2020). Regarding the complete study: Among the approximately 34 multiple sclerosis patients, relapsing-remitting MS was present in some 30 and secondary progressive MS was present in 3. Using UMI-based sequencing, the study compared peripheral blood TCR-beta repertoires from patients with HTLV-I-associated myelopathy (HAM/TSP), patients with multiple sclerosis, and healthy controls. Alongside PBMC samples, the set of 80 to 130 TCR-beta libraries contained longitudinal samples, technical triplicates, and paired CD4+ and CD8+ T-cell subsets that had been sorted. The cohort included about 70 subjects: about 15 with HAM/TSP, about 34 with multiple sclerosis, and around 20 healthy controls.

Overall study outcomes, separate from this receptor: Repertoires from 18 of 34 MS patients were grouped by phylogenetic analysis into a cluster of related CDR3 sequences, suggesting a possible repertoire-level signature. Expanded clones from different subjects shared no identical CDR3 amino acid sequences, which suggests that TCR-beta repertoires were private in all groups. TCR clonal expansion was highest in HAM/TSP patients and lowest in MS patients, with MS patients falling below even healthy controls. No clinical or MRI features were associated with the MS cluster, and the authors said that larger cohorts are needed.

cDNA synthesis used template-switch 5'RACE with a primer carrying a 10-nucleotide random unique molecular identifier tagging each TCR transcript. Every sequencing run yielded over 190 million TCR-beta sequences covering 15-18 subjects. The RNeasy kit was used to extract total RNA. The KAPA Real-time Library Amplification kit was used to amplify TCR-beta VDJ regions with primers targeting the TCR constant region and the 5'RACE anchor. Sample indexes and Illumina adaptors were added in a first PCR, and a second PCR then increased library yield. The roughly 650 bp TCR product was size-selected on a 2% E-gel SizeSelection system after Ampure bead purification. Before pooling, library quality was checked on a Bioanalyzer, concentration was measured with Qubit, and libraries were quantified with the Kapa Library Quantification kit. Libraries were sequenced paired-end 2 x 150 bp on an Illumina HiSeq 2500. To increase sequence diversity, roughly 23-30% phiX was spiked into each library pool. The original methods were these. The quality-filtered reads were processed with the UMI-based MiGEC pipeline, whose error correction step removed more than 90% of the raw TCR sequences. VDJ genes were aligned to IMGT germline references, and each clonotype was defined by a unique CDR3 amino acid sequence together with V-J genes. VDJtools evaluated clonal expansion, Shannon diversity and CDR3 relatedness (CalcPairwiseDistances, ClusterSamples); CLCbio workbench built phylogenetic trees. Clones with at least 8 unique UMIs were defined as expanded, with this threshold being based on coefficient-of-variation modelling across technical triplicates. The public reads were quality trimmed at Q25 with fastp and then assembled into clones with MiXCR by TCRdb, keeping productive beta chains. A single entry per CDR3 protein holds the most common genes and DNA from its merged rows. TCRdb's processing, not the study's, gives the V and J calls here. The sample table holds under 85,000 distinct CDR3 sequences, of which around 5% were seen once. 5.6% of the sample comes from the top ten.

Taken from cysteine to phenylalanine, the CDR3 has 13 residues. Only the CDR3 DNA is retained, 39 bases long and in frame from the first base. Looking up the germline V gene (reference sequence) yields CDR1 DFQATT and CDR2 SNEGSKA. The junction carries 13 bases between V and J, which are trimmed by 2 bases and 8 bases respectively. This clonotype occurred many times. What this receptor recognizes is not known. It has no much larger one-base neighbor in the sample; base qualities were not kept. For the unsorted PBMC libraries, 2 million PBMCs were stored in RNAlater at -80 degrees C until RNA extraction and were used to generate the libraries. Multiple sclerosis patients were enrolled in a US clinical protocol under which disease progression was evaluated by magnetic resonance imaging. Peripheral blood was subjected to Ficoll-Hypaque density gradient centrifugation to isolate PBMCs, which were then cryopreserved in liquid nitrogen.

The receptor chain draws on TRBV20-1 and TRBJ2-1; the D gene is not confidently resolved. The sample consisted of PBMCs. This TCR derives from a human donor with multiple sclerosis. The donor label of this sample is uncertain. The CDR3 amino acid sequence is: CSARNPGTDEQFF. The nucleotides read TGCAGTGCTAGAAATCCCGGTACCGATGAGCAGTTCTTC.